Sequencing of this T cell receptor (beta chain) was carried out in a study of T cells in Graves' hyperthyroidism and ophthalmopathy. The study's findings and limits: In blood, most of the thyroid clonotypes expanded above 0.001 were also present. Ophthalmopathy prediction by the model preceded onset by a median about 6.8 months.

TCR beta CDR3 regions were amplified from RNA. When the TCR CDR3 underwent first-round RT-PCR, the HTBI primer set was used. TCRdb analysed the multiplex PCR reads with MiXCR anew, one entry per CDR3 protein. The sample carries around 500,000 distinct CDR3 sequences, 14% recorded once. Orbital computed tomography and thyroid ultrasound, together with serum TRAb and thyroxine and clinical symptoms, were used for diagnoses. Cells are PBMCs isolated from around 10 ml of fresh blood. V trimming: 5 bases; J trimming: 4 bases; junction bases outside the gene matches: 9. This CDR3 contains 16 residues. From germline, CDR1 is SNHLY and CDR2 FYNNEI. This clonotype was detected many times. Its antigen is not known.

The source material was blood. The chain carries TRBV2 and TRBJ2-1, with 9 bases fitting TRBD2. This TCR came from a woman aged 40-49 years with Graves' hyperthyroidism. CDR3 DNA sequence: TGTGCCAGCAGTTTTGCGGGAGGGCCGGGGTACAATGAGCAGTTCTTC. Protein product: CASSFAGGPGYNEQFF. Supplemented by reference TRBV2 and TRBJ2-1, the full variable domain reads EPEVTQTPSHQVTQMGQEVILRCVPISNHLYFYWYRQILGQKVEFLVSFYNNEISEKSEIFDDQFSVERPDGSNFTLKIRSTKLEDSAMYFCASSFAGGPGYNEQFFGPGTRLTVL.